This TCR beta chain was sequenced for a study of regulatory T cells in long-lasting Graves disease. In this sample, this clonotype turned up many times. Stated time point: persistent/refractory GD, antithyroid drugs over 5 years with positive TRAb. The TCR library was made from RNA extracted from PBMCs. Arm-PCR with iRepertoire HTBI primers amplified the CDR3 regions for these TCR beta libraries. TCRdb redid the calling of the multiplex PCR reads with MiXCR, one entry per CDR3 protein. The sample yields about 470,000 distinct CDR3 sequences, about a fifth seen once. The ends lost 1 base at V and 12 bases at J; junction bases unmatched: 5. The CDR3 is 13 amino acids. Germline CDR1 SGHTA, CDR2 FQGNSA.

This clonotype was obtained from a female donor with Graves disease. The sample consisted of peripheral blood mononuclear cells (PBMCs), taken when the disease was refractory, from a patient treated with antithyroid drugs. The chain carries TRBV7-2 and TRBJ2-7; TRBD2 agrees at 11 bases. The CDR3 is CASSLVLAGVRYF. The CDR3, as DNA: TGTGCCAGCAGCTTAGTACTAGCGGGAGTTAGGTACTTC.